Following are 27 T cell receptor beta chains from one sample sequenced in a study of T cell responses to AZD1222 COVID-19 vaccine. Clones were read by immunoSEQ multiplex PCR, and TCRdb kept only the in-frame ones, dropping some. In the table there are 70,000 or so clones, about 91% of which are singletons. Source: peripheral blood, taken on day 0 of AZD1222 vaccination. The receptor source for this set is an adult in good health.

This chain links TRBV30 with TRBJ1-1; D unresolved. The CDR3 consists of 11 residues. From germline, CDR1 is GTSNPN and CDR2 SVGIG (reference sequence). Trimming removed 1 base at V and 7 bases at J, with 7 bases between. The CDR3 loop is CAWSGGNEAFF. In DNA, the CDR3 is TGTGCCTGGAGTGGAGGGAATGAAGCTTTCTTT.

This clone occurred once. In DNA, the CDR3 is TGTGCCAGCAGCCCAAGAAGCACCGGGGAGCTGTTTTTT. Translation gives CASSPRSTGELFF. V usage is TRBV4-2 and J usage is TRBJ2-2; D remains unclear. CDR3 length: 13 amino acids. Germline V gives CDR1 LGHNA, CDR2 YNFKEQ. Trimming removed 4 bases at V and 4 bases at J, with 7 bases between.

This chain links TRBV15 with TRBJ2-3; 7 nucleotides agree with TRBD2. The CDR3 spans 16 residues. CDR1 is LNHNV and CDR2 is YYDKDF in the germline V gene (reference sequence). The V segment lost 1 base and the J segment 4 bases; nucleotides outside the gene matches: 8. The CDR3 sequence: CATSRAVAGVADTQYF. As DNA, the CDR3 is TGTGCCACCAGCAGAGCTGTGGCGGGGGTAGCAGATACGCAGTATTTT.

This clone was detected once. V and J are TRBV2 and TRBJ1-1; D may be TRBD1 (5 bases). In germline, CDR1 is SNHLY, CDR2 FYNNEI. This CDR3 region has 14 residues. Between the trimmed V and J ends, which lost 6 bases and 4 bases, there was a span of 15 bases. The CDR3 DNA reads TGTGCCAGCAGCGGGAGGCAGGGAGCCACTGAAGCTTTCTTT. Its translation: CASSGRQGATEAFF.

CDR3 residues: CASSLAGQGDGYTF. CDR3 bases: TGTGCCAGCAGCTTAGCGGGACAGGGGGATGGCTACACCTTC. The chain combines TRBV7-6 with TRBJ1-2, with 11 bases aligning to TRBD1. The CDR3 contains 14 residues. Germline loops: CDR1 SGHVS, CDR2 FNYEAQ. V shed 0 bases, J shed 6 bases, and the junction held 0 bases outside the gene matches.

In this sample, this clone turned up once. The chain has TRBV7-9 and TRBJ2-7; D is unclear. Trimming cost V 5 bases and J 5 bases, with 13 bases left between them. Germline CDR1 is SEHNR and CDR2 is FQNEAQ (reference sequence). The CDR3 length is 13 residues. DNA of the CDR3: TGTGCCAGCAGCCCCCGGCTAATCGACGAGCAGTACTTC. Amino acid sequence: CASSPRLIDEQYF.

This chain links TRBV6-6 with TRBJ2-1; D perhaps matches TRBD2 (6 bases). This CDR3 is built from 15 residues. Germline CDR1 MNHNY, CDR2 SVGAGI (reference sequence). Trimming stripped 5 bases from V and 8 bases from J, with 19 bases between. As DNA, the CDR3 is TGTGCCAGCAGTAATCTAGCGAAACTTTTCGATGAGCAGTTCTTC. This codes for CASSNLAKLFDEQFF.

In the case of this clone: The same CDR3 can be traced to other DNA sequences in this sample. V gene TRBV19 combines with J gene TRBJ1-5; D is unclear. The ends were cut back, 2 bases at V and 0 bases at J, with 2 bases in the middle. The CDR3 is made up of 13 amino acids. From germline, CDR1 is LNHDA and CDR2 SQIVND (reference sequence). The DNA of the CDR3 is TGTGCCAGTAGTATATCTAGCAATCAGCCCCAGCATTTT. Protein product: CASSISSNQPQHF.

This rearrangement joins TRBV12-3 or TRBV12-4 to TRBJ1-6; D call uncertain. This CDR3 has 13 amino acids. With 3 bases removed from V and 10 bases from J, the gap between germline ends came to 10 bases. This CDR3 is CASSFDPVSPLHF. CDR3 nucleotide sequence: TGTGCCAGCAGTTTTGATCCGGTGTCACCCCTCCACTTT.

The chain recombines TRBV4-3 with TRBJ2-1, with 9 bases that match TRBD1. The CDR3 length is 17 residues. Germline trimming cut 0 bases from V and 10 bases from J; bases unmatched to any gene: 13. From germline, CDR1 is LGHNA and CDR2 YSLEER. CDR3 nucleotide sequence: TGCGCCAGCAGCCAAGATCGTTGGGGACAGGGCTGGGAAGAGCAGTTCTTC. Its translation: CASSQDRWGQGWEEQFF.

This rearrangement joins TRBV3-1 (or the pseudogene TRBV3-2) to TRBJ1-1; 7 bases agree with TRBD1. The CDR3 has 16 residues. J gave up 4 bases and V 2 bases, and 10 bases lay outside the gene matches. Germline values: CDR1 LGHDT, CDR2 YNNKEL (reference sequence). In DNA, the CDR3 is TGTGCCAGCAGCCAAAGGGGCAGGACAGGTACCACTGAAGCTTTCTTT. Encoded protein: CASSQRGRTGTTEAFF.

This clone was recorded once. The gene calls are TRBV6-5 and TRBJ2-7; 11 bases are a match to TRBD1. V was pared by 5 bases and J by 3 bases, with 6 bases of the junction left unmatched. The CDR3 has 15 amino acids. The germline gives CDR1 MNHEY, CDR2 SVGAGI. In DNA, the CDR3 is TGTGCCAGCAGTCCCTCCGGGACAGGGGGCTACGAGCAGTACTTC. Residues: CASSPSGTGGYEQYF.

The CDR3 sequence: CAWSRGGYTEAFF. For the CDR3, the DNA is TGTGCCTGGAGTAGAGGGGGGTACACTGAAGCTTTCTTT. V and J are TRBV30 and TRBJ1-1; TRBD1 is a possible D gene (6 bases). Deletions cut 2 bases from V and 3 bases from J, with 10 bases between. Germline values: CDR1 GTSNPN, CDR2 SVGIG (reference sequence). The CDR3 sequence is 13 residues long.

By sample fraction, this clone is medium-sized. This chain links TRBV30 with TRBJ2-6; maybe TRBD1 (7 bases). This CDR3 spans 15 amino acids. Trimming took off 5 bases at V and 0 bases at J, with 11 bases between the two ends. CDR1 and CDR2 (germline): GTSNPN, SVGIG (reference sequence). The CDR3 loop is CAWGGTVSGANVLTF. For the CDR3, the DNA is TGTGCCTGGGGGGGGACAGTCTCTGGGGCCAACGTCCTGACTTTC.

This clone counts as medium-sized. This chain connects TRBV6-1 to TRBJ2-7, with 11 bases aligning to TRBD1. Trimming took 2 bases from V and 3 from J; bases not matched to a gene: 3. CDR3 size: 15 residues. CDR1 is MNHNS, CDR2 SASEGT, per germline. CDR3 in amino acids: CASSESGTGGYEQYF. The CDR3 nucleotides read TGTGCCAGCAGTGAATCCGGGACAGGGGGCTACGAGCAGTACTTC.

The gene calls are TRBV16 and TRBJ1-6; D ambiguous. The CDR3 is made up of 16 amino acids. Germline values: CDR1 KGHSY, CDR2 FQNENV. Trimming pared 0 bases from V and 3 bases from J, leaving 9 bases between. In DNA, the CDR3 is TGTGCCAGCAGCCAATCAAAAGGAAACTATAATTCACCCCTCCACTTT. The encoded protein is CASSQSKGNYNSPLHF. The whole variable domain, filled in from reference TRBV16 and TRBJ1-6, reads GEEVAQTPKHLVRGEGQKAKLYCAPIKGHSYVFWYQQVLKNEFKFLISFQNENVFDETGMPKERFSAKCLPNSPCSLEIQATKLEDSAVYFCASSQSKGNYNSPLHFGNGTRLTVT.

The chain recombines TRBV7-9 with TRBJ2-2, with 9 bases fitting TRBD1. This CDR3 region has 15 residues. CDR1 is SEHNR and CDR2 is FQNEAQ in the germline V gene (reference sequence). Trimming took 5 bases from V and 6 from J; bases not matched to a gene: 7. CDR3 protein: CASSAGTGRPGELFF. Written as DNA, the CDR3 is TGTGCCAGCAGCGCCGGGACAGGGCGACCCGGGGAGCTGTTTTTT.

The rearrangement uses TRBV7-3 and TRBJ1-6; D is possibly TRBD1 (6 bases). V was cut by 1 base and J by 10 bases, with 14 bases left in between. The length of the CDR3 is 15 residues. Looked up from germline, CDR1 is SGHTA and CDR2 is FQGTGA. The CDR3 loop is CASSLIGGGQSPLHF. CDR3 nucleotide sequence: TGTGCCAGCAGCTTAATTGGGGGGGGACAATCACCCCTCCACTTT.

V gene TRBV30 combines with J gene TRBJ1-4; D remains unclear. The CDR3 extends over 12 amino acids. Trimming cost V 5 bases and J 6 bases, with 10 bases left between them. Germline CDR1 and CDR2: GTSNPN and SVGIG (reference sequence). The CDR3 region has the DNA TGTGCCTGGCAGGCCGGGGATGAAAAACTGTTTTTT. It is translated as CAWQAGDEKLFF.

There are a few counts of this clone. The rearrangement uses TRBV27 and TRBJ1-2; D not certain. Germline assignment: CDR1 MNHEY and CDR2 SMNVEV (reference sequence). The CDR3 spans 14 residues. V was cut by 0 bases and J by 7 bases, with 12 bases left in between. CDR3 loop: CASSLSPGSAGYTF. CDR3 nucleotide sequence: TGTGCCAGCAGTTTATCCCCCGGGAGTGCTGGCTACACCTTC.

The rearrangement uses TRBV28 and TRBJ1-4; D unclear. Germline loops: CDR1 MDHEN, CDR2 SYDVKM. V gave up 1 base and J gave up 4 bases, with 10 bases separating them. The CDR3 spans 15 residues. The CDR3 is CASSLLQRDNEKLFF. The CDR3 DNA reads as TGTGCCAGCAGTTTATTGCAGAGGGATAATGAAAAACTGTTTTTT.

This chain connects TRBV9 to TRBJ1-3; no clear D. V was pared by 0 bases and J by 0 bases, with 7 bases between. Germline CDR1 reads SGDLS; CDR2 reads YYNGEE. The CDR3 covers 15 residues. DNA for the CDR3: TGTGCCAGCAGCGTAGATCCGAACTCTGGAAACACCATATATTTT. Translation: CASSVDPNSGNTIYF.

The chain recombines TRBV19 with TRBJ1-2; D gene ambiguous. This CDR3 is 15 amino acids long. Deletions cut 8 bases from V and 5 bases from J, with 21 bases between. Germline V gene sequence: CDR1 LNHDA, CDR2 SQIVND (reference sequence). The CDR3 spells CASLRRGGESYGYTF. The CDR3 nucleotides are TGTGCCAGTCTAAGGCGTGGCGGGGAGTCATATGGCTACACCTTC.

The rearrangement links TRBV7-8 to TRBJ1-5, with TRBD1 matching over 7 bases. The CDR3 loop spans 15 amino acids. In germline, CDR1 is SGHVS, CDR2 FQNEAQ. The trim removed 1 base at V and 7 bases at J, leaving 7 bases unmatched. In DNA, the CDR3 is TGTGCCAGCAGCTTAGGACAGGGACCTAACCAGCCCCAGCATTTT. Protein sequence: CASSLGQGPNQPQHF. Full variable domain (remainder filled in from reference TRBV7-8 and TRBJ1-5): GAGVSQSPRYKVAKRGQDVALRCDPISGHVSLFWYQQALGQGPEFLTYFQNEAQLDKSGLPSDRFFAERPEGSVSTLKIQRTQQEDSAVYLCASSLGQGPNQPQHFGDGTRLSIL.

The rearrangement joins TRBV13 to TRBJ2-3, with a weak D call TRBD2 (6 bases). Germline V gene data show CDR1 as PRHDT and CDR2 as FYEKMQ (reference sequence). Trimming took off 2 bases at V and 0 bases at J, with 9 bases between the two ends. The CDR3 contains 15 residues. Here the CDR3 DNA reads TGTGCCAGCAGCTTACCCGGGACTAGCACAGATACGCAGTATTTT. It yields the protein CASSLPGTSTDTQYF.

This chain joins TRBV10-3 and TRBJ1-2; a possible D gene is TRBD1 (5 bases). This CDR3 is built from 14 residues. Germline values: CDR1 ENHRY, CDR2 SYGVKD. Trimming took off 3 bases at V and 2 bases at J, with 10 bases between the two ends. CDR3 DNA sequence: TGTGCCATCAGTGACCCCCGACAGAACTATGGCTACACCTTC. Protein product: CAISDPRQNYGYTF.

This chain uses TRBV3-1 (or the pseudogene TRBV3-2) with TRBJ1-3; a weak D match, TRBD1 (5 bases). V was trimmed by 4 bases and J by 11 bases, leaving 12 bases between them. CDR3 length equals 12 residues. The germline CDR1 and CDR2 sequences are LGHDT and YNNKEL (reference sequence). DNA for the CDR3: TGTGCCAGCAGCCGGGGGTCCAGCCCCATATATTTT. Translating it yields CASSRGSSPIYF.